This TCR beta chain was sequenced during a study of T cell responses to AZD1222 COVID-19 vaccine. Germline loops: CDR1 SGHRS, CDR2 YFSETQ. The length of the CDR3 is 12 residues. V was cut by 5 bases and J by 8 bases, with 13 bases left in between. This table comes from immunoSEQ multiplex PCR, and its TCRdb copy is limited to in-frame clones, with some not included. The repertoire holds 180,000 or so clones, with around 94% as singletons. This TCR was sampled from an adult in good health. The chain recombines TRBV5-1 with TRBJ1-2; D ambiguous. Sequences were derived from peripheral blood, sampled on day 0 of AZD1222 vaccination. Here the CDR3 DNA reads TGCGCCAGCAGGATGGCAGTTGAGGGCTACACCTTC. This encodes CASRMAVEGYTF. The variable domain in full, completed from reference TRBV5-1 and TRBJ1-2, reads KAGVTQTPRYLIKTRGQQVTLSCSPISGHRSVSWYQQTPGQGLQFLFEYFSETQRNKGNFPGRFSGRQFSNSRSEMNVSTLELGDSALYLCASRMAVEGYTFGSGTRLTVV.